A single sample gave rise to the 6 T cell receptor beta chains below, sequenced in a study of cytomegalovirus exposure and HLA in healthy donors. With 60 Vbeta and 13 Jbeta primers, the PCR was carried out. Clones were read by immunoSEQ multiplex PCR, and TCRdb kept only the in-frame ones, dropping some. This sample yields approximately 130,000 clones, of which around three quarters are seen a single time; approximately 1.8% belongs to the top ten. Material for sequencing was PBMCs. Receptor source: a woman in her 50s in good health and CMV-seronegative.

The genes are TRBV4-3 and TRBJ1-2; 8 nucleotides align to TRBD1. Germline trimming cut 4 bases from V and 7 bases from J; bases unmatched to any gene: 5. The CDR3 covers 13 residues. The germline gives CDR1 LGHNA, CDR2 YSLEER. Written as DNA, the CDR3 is TGCGCCAGCAGCCCGACAGGGGATGGTGGCTACACCTTC. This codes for CASSPTGDGGYTF.

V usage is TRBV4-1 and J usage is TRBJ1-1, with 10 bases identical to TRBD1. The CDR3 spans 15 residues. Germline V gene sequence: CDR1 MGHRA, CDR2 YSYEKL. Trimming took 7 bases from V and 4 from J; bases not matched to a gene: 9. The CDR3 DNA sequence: TGCGCCAGCACCCCGGGACAGGGGTGGGTCACTGAAGCTTTCTTT. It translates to CASTPGQGWVTEAFF.

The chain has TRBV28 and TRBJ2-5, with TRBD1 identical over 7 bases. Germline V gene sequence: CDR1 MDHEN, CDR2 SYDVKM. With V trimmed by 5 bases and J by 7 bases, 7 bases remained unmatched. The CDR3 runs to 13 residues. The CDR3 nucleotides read TGTGCCAGCAGTCTCCGACAGGGCAGGACCCAGTACTTC. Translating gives CASSLRQGRTQYF.

CDR3 amino acids: CASSLEQLNTEAFF. The CDR3 coding sequence is TGCGCCAGCAGCTTGGAACAGCTGAACACTGAAGCTTTCTTT. The chain couples TRBV5-1 to TRBJ1-1; no clear D gene. V was pared by 0 bases and J by 0 bases, with 6 bases between. The germline V gene has CDR1 SGHRS and CDR2 YFSETQ. This CDR3 has 14 amino acids.

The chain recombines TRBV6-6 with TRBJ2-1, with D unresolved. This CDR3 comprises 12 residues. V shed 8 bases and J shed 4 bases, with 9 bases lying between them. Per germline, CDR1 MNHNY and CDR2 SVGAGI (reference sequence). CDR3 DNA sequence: TGTGCCAGCCACGACGGGTACAATGAGCAGTTCTTC. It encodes CASHDGYNEQFF.

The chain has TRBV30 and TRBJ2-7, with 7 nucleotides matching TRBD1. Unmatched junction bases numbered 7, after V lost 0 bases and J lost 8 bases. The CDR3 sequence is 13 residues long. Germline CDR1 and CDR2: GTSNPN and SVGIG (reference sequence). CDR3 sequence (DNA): TGTGCCTGGAGTGTAAACCCACAGGGGCAGCAGTACTTC. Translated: CAWSVNPQGQQYF.